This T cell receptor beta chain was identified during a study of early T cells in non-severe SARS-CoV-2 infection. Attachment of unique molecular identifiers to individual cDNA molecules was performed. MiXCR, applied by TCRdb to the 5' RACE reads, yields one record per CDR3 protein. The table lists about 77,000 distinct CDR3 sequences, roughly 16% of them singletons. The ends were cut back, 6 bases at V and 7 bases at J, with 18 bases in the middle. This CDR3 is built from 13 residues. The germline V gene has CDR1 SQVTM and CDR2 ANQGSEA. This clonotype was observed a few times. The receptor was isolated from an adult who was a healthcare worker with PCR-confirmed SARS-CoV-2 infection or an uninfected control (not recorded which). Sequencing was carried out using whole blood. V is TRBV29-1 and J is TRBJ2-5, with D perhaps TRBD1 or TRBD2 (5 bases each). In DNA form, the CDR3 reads TGCAGCGTGCCGAGAGGGGATCGAGGGACCCAGTACTTC. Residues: CSVPRGDRGTQYF.